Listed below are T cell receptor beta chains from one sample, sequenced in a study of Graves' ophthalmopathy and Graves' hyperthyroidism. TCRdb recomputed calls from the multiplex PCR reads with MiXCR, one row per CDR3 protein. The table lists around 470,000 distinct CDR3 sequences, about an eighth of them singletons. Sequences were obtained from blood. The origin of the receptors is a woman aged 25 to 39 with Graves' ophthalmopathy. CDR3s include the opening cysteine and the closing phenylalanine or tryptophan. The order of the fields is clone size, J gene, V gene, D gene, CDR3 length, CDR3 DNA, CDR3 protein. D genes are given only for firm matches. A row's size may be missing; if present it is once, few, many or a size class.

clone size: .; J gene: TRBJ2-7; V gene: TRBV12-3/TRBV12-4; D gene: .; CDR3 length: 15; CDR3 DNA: TGTGCCAGCAGTTTGGGAGGGACAGTGGCTTCCGAGCAGTACTTC; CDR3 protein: CASSLGGTVASEQYF
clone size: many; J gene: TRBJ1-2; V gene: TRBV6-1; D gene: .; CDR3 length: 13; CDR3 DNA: TGTGCCAGCAGTGACCCCAGGGACTATGGCTACACCTTC; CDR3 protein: CASSDPRDYGYTF
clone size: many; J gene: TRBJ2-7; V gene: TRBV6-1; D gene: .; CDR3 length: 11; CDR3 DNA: TGTGCCAGCAGTGCACCTACCGAGCAGTACTTC; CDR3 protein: CASSAPTEQYF
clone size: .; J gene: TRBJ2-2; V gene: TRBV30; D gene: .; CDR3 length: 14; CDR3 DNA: TGTGCCTGGAACAGGAGGAGGAACACCGGGGAGCTGTTTTTT; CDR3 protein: CAWNRRRNTGELFF
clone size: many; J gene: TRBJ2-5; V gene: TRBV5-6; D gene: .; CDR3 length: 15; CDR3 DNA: TGTGCCAGCAGCTTGAACCCAGGGCGGCAAGAGACCCAGTACTTC; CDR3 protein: CASSLNPGRQETQYF
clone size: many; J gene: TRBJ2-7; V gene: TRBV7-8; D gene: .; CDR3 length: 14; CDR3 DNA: TGTGCCAGCAGCTTAGCGTTAACAGGGTACGAGCAGTACTTC; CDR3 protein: CASSLALTGYEQYF
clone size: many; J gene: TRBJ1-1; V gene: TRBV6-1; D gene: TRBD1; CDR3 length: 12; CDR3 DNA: TGTGCCAGCAGCAGGGACAGGGCCCAGGCTTTCTTT; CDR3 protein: CASSRDRAQAFF
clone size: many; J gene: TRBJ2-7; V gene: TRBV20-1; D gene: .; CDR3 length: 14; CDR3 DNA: TGCAGTGCTAGAAGAGGGCTAGATGCTTCCGAGCAGTACTTC; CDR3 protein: CSARRGLDASEQYF
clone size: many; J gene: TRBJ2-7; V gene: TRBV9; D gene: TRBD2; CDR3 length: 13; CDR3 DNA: TGTGCCGGCAGCGGGGACTTGTACTACGAGCAGTACTTC; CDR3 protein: CAGSGDLYYEQYF
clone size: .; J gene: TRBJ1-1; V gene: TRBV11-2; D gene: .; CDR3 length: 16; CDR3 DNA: TGTGCCAGCAGCTTAAGCCCTCAACGGAGCCGGACTGAAGCTTTCTTT; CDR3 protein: CASSLSPQRSRTEAFF
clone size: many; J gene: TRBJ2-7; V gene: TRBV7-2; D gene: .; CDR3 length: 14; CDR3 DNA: TGTGCCAGCAGCTTACGAAGGGTTCTTGGCGAGCAGTACTTC; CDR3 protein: CASSLRRVLGEQYF
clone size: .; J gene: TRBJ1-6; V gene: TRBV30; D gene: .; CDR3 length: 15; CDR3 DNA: TGTGCCTGGAGTGTAGCCGGGATCTATAATTCACCCCTCCACTTT; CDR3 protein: CAWSVAGIYNSPLHF
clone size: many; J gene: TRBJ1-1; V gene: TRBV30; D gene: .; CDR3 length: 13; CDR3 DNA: TGTGCCTGGAGTGTACAGCTGAACACTGAAGCTTTCTTT; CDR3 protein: CAWSVQLNTEAFF
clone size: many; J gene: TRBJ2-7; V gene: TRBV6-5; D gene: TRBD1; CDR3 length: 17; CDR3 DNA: TGTGCCAGCAGTTACCGGACCGGGACAGGGGGTTCCTACGAGCAGTACTTC; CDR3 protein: CASSYRTGTGGSYEQYF
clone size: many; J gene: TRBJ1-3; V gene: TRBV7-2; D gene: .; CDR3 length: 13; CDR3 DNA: TGTGCCAGCAGCCCCTCGGTTGGAAACACCATATATTTT; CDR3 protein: CASSPSVGNTIYF
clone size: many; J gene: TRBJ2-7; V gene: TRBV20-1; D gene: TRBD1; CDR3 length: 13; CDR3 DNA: TGCAGTTCCACCGGACAGGGGGTCCACGAGCAGTACTTC; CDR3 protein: CSSTGQGVHEQYF
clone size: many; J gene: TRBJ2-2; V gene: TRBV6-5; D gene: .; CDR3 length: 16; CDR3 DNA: TGTGCCAGCAGTTACGACGGACGCAAGGACACCGGGGAGCTGTTTTTT; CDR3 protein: CASSYDGRKDTGELFF
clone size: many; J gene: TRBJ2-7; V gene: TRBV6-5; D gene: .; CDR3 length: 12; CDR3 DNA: TGTGCCAGCAGTTTTCCCGGGGACGAGCAGTACTTC; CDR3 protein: CASSFPGDEQYF
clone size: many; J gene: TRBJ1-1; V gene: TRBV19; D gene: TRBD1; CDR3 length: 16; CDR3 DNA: TGTGCCAGTAGACTGACAGGGGAAGGGACGAACACTGAAGCTTTCTTT; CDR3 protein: CASRLTGEGTNTEAFF
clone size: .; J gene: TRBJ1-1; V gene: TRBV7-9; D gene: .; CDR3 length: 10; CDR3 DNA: TGTGCCAGCACTTATAACGAAGCTTTCTTT; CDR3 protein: CASTYNEAFF
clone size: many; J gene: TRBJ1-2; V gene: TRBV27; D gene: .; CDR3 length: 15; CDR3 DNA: TGTGCCAGCAGTTTTGGGACCCGAGGGGTGGGTGGCTACACCTTC; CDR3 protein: CASSFGTRGVGGYTF
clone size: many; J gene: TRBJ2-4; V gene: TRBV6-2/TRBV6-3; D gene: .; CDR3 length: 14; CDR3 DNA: TGTGCCAGCAGTTATGGTCCTCCGAAAAACATTCAGTACTTC; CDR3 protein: CASSYGPPKNIQYF
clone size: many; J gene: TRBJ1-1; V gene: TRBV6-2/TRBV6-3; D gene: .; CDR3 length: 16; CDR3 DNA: TGTGCCAGCAGCCTCGGTACAACATACCGGGGCACTGAAGCTTTCTTT; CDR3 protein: CASSLGTTYRGTEAFF
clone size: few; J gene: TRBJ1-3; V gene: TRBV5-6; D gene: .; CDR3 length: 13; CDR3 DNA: TGTGCCAGCAGCTGGACAGCCGGAAACACCATATATTTT; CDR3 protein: CASSWTAGNTIYF
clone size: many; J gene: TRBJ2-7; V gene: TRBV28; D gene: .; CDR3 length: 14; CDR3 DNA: TGTGCCAGCAGTCCTCCGAGGGGACCCTACGAGCAGTACTTC; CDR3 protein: CASSPPRGPYEQYF
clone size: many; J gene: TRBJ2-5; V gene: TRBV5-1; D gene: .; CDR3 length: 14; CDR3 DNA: TGCGCCAGCAGCACCGGACAGAATGAAGAGACCCAGTACTTC; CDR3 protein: CASSTGQNEETQYF
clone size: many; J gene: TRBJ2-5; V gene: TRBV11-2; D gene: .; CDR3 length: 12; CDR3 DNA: TGTGCCAGCAGCTTAGAAGGTGCGACCCAGTACTTC; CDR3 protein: CASSLEGATQYF
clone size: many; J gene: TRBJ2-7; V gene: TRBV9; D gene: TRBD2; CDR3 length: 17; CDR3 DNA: TGTGCCAGCAGCGGGCCAACTAGCGGGAGTTTATCCTACGAGCAGTACTTC; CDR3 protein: CASSGPTSGSLSYEQYF
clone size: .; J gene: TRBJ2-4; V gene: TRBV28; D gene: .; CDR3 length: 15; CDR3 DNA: TGTGCCGGCAGTTTCCCGGCCGGGGCCAAAAACATTCAGTACTTC; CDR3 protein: CAGSFPAGAKNIQYF
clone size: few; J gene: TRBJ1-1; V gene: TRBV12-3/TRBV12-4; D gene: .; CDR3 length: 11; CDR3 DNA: TGTGCCAGCAGTGGGGGACCGAGGGCTTTCTTT; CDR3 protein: CASSGGPRAFF
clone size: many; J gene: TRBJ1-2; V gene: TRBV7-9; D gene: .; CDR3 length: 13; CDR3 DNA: TGTGCCAGCAGCCCCCGAGAAGAGTATGGCTACACCTTC; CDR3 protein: CASSPREEYGYTF
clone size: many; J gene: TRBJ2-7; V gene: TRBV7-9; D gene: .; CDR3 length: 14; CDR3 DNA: TGTGCCAGCAGCTTAACACAGGGAGAGAACGAGCAGTACTTC; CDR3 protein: CASSLTQGENEQYF
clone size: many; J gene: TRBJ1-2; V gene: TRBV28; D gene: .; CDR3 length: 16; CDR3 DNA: TGTGCCAGCAGATCGGGACGGCCCGTGGTAAACTATGGCTACACCTTC; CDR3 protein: CASRSGRPVVNYGYTF
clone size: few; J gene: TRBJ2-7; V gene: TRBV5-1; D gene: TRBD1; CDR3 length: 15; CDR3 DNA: TGCGCCAGCAGCTTGAATGCAGGGGGCGTTTACGAGCAGTACTTC; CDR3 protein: CASSLNAGGVYEQYF
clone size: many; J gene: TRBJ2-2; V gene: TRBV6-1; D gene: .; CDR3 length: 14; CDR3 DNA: TGTGCCAGCAGTGAATCCGGTACAGCCGGGGAGCTGTTTTTT; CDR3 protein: CASSESGTAGELFF
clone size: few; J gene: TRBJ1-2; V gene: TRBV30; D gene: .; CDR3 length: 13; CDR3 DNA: TGTGCCTGGAGCGTGTCAGGGGACTATGGCTACACCTTC; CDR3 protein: CAWSVSGDYGYTF
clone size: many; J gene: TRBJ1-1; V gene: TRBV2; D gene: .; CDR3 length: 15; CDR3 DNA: TGTGCCAGCAGTGAAGCGCTTCGAGTAAACACTGAAGCTTTCTTT; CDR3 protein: CASSEALRVNTEAFF
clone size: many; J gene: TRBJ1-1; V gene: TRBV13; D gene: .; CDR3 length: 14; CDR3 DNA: TGTGCCAGCAGCTTAAAAGGGTCCGGCACTGAAGCTTTCTTT; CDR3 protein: CASSLKGSGTEAFF
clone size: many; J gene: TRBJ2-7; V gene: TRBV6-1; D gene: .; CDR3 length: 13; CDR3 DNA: TGTGCCAGCAGTGGTAACAGCTATTACGAGCAGTACTTC; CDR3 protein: CASSGNSYYEQYF
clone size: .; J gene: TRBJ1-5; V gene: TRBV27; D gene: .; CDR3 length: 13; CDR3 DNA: TGTGCCAGCAGTTTAGATTTCGGTCAGCCCCAGCATTTT; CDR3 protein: CASSLDFGQPQHF
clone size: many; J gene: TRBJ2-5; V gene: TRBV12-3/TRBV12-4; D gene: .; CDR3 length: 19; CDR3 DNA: TGTGCCAGCAGTCGACCCCTGACCGAACCGTTGGGGTTGGAAGAGACCCAGTACTTC; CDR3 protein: CASSRPLTEPLGLEETQYF
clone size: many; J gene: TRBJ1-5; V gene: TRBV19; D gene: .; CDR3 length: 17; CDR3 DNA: TGTGCCAGTAGTATATTGCAGGGGCCGGATAGCAATCAGCCCCAGCATTTT; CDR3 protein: CASSILQGPDSNQPQHF
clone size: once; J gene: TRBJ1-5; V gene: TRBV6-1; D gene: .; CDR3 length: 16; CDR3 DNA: TGTGCCAGCAAGAGGTACCCGGGTGATGGCAATCAGCCCCAGCATTTT; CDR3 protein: CASKRYPGDGNQPQHF